Listed here is a single T cell receptor beta chain. The antigen this receptor binds is unknown. Base qualities are not recorded, but no much larger clone differs from it by a single base. This entry belongs to a study of control samples from healthy donors and cancer patients (dated by TCRdb to the early 2020s). Libraries were made using the immunoSEQ multiplex PCR assay. TCRdb carries this immuneACCESS record with in-frame sequences only. Its versions omit some clonotypes, under half of them owing to an unresolved V gene in the studies checked, with the rest unexplained. This sample is represented by about 40,000 clones; 80% to 95% of them were singletons. Jointly, the top ten make up roughly 4% of the sample. Material for sequencing was blood. This clonotype was sampled from a woman between 45 and 65 years old in good health.

The CDR3 region: CASRIFNDRGRRSYNEQFF. The sequenced DNA is TGTGCCAGCAGAATATTTAACGACAGGGGGCGCCGATCCTACAATGAGCAGTTCTTC. The sequence joins TRBV21-1 to TRBJ2-1; the DNA was not used to check the table's D call, TRBD1. TRBV21-1 is flagged as a pseudogene. The CDR3 has 19 amino acids, counting the end cysteine and phenylalanine. Just the 57-base CDR3 DNA is kept, in frame starting at base 1.